One sample yielded the 23 T cell receptor beta chains listed below, sequenced in a study of blood T cell repertoires in COVID-19. The protocol was immunoSEQ multiplex PCR, while the TCRdb copy is restricted to in-frame clones and leaves out a portion. The repertoire holds about 98,000 clones, with 84% as singletons. Sequencing input: peripheral blood. The receptors were gathered from a human donor in a cohort sampled during active COVID-19.

Notes on this clone: Other DNA sequences in the sample encode the same CDR3. The V gene is TRBV4-1, the J gene TRBJ1-2; TRBD1 is a possible D gene (5 bases). The CDR3 sequence is 12 residues long. Trimming pared 4 bases from V and 8 bases from J, leaving 11 bases between. Germline CDR1 and CDR2: MGHRA and YSYEKL. The CDR3 protein is CASSPPGGGYTF. As DNA, the CDR3 is TGCGCCAGCAGCCCCCCGGGGGGGGGCTACACCTTC.

This chain links TRBV27 with TRBJ1-2, with 7 bases that match TRBD1. The ends lost 7 bases at V and 6 bases at J; junction bases unmatched: 11. Germline lookup yields CDR1 MNHEY and CDR2 SMNVEV (reference sequence). The CDR3 is 14 residues long. The CDR3 loop is CASKSRGTANGYTF. In DNA, the CDR3 is TGTGCCAGCAAAAGCCGCGGGACAGCAAATGGCTACACCTTC.

The chain has TRBV9 and TRBJ1-6; 8 nucleotides line up with TRBD1. This CDR3 comprises 14 residues. J was trimmed by 9 bases and V by 6 bases; bases with no gene match: 8. Germline lookup yields CDR1 SGDLS and CDR2 YYNGEE. The CDR3 is CASNPQGGGSPLHF. The CDR3 DNA follows: TGTGCCAGCAACCCACAGGGGGGAGGTTCACCCCTCCACTTT.

This clone was observed at least ten times. This rearrangement joins TRBV27 to TRBJ1-5, with unresolved D. V shed 3 bases and J shed 7 bases, with 10 bases lying between them. CDR1 and CDR2 (germline): MNHEY, SMNVEV (reference sequence). This CDR3 has 13 residues. Here the CDR3 reads CASSFEGQQPQHF. The CDR3 DNA follows: TGTGCCAGCAGTTTTGAGGGCCAACAGCCCCAGCATTTT.

The chain employs TRBV10-2 and TRBJ2-5, with TRBD2 identical over 12 bases. V gave up 6 bases and J gave up 1 base; unmatched junction bases: 3. This CDR3 contains 15 residues. Germline lookup yields CDR1 WSHSY and CDR2 SAAADI. The CDR3 DNA reads TGCGCCAGCAGAATGACTAGCGGGGGCCAAGAGACCCAGTACTTC. Encoded protein: CASRMTSGGQETQYF.

The V call is TRBV27, the J call TRBJ2-3; possible D gene TRBD2, 6 bases. Trimming stripped 4 bases from V and 4 bases from J, with 21 bases between. CDR1 MNHEY and CDR2 SMNVEV come from the germline V gene (reference sequence). This CDR3 has 17 amino acids. The chain's CDR3 is CASSSFPGRGDSDTQYF. CDR3 coding DNA: TGTGCCAGCAGTTCCTTTCCGGGTCGCGGGGACTCAGATACGCAGTATTTT.

The J gene is TRBJ2-7, the V gene TRBV6-5; 12 bases are a match to TRBD2. CDR3 length: 14 residues. CDR1 is MNHEY, CDR2 SVGAGI, per germline. Unmatched junction bases numbered 13, after V lost 8 bases and J lost 11 bases. Here the CDR3 reads CASGSASGGGSKYF. In DNA, the CDR3 is TGTGCCAGCGGCTCTGCTAGCGGGGGGGGCAGCAAGTACTTC.

The chain is built from TRBV21-1 and TRBJ1-1; the D call in the table, TRBD1, was not verified against the DNA. TRBV21-1 constitutes a pseudogene. CDR3 size: 19 residues. The CDR3 sequence is CASYLGGPQGTEVNTEAFF. In nucleotides, the CDR3 is TGTGCCAGCTATCTAGGCGGTCCCCAGGGAACTGAAGTGAACACTGAAGCTTTCTTT.

The gene calls are TRBV5-4 and TRBJ2-1, with 7 bases aligning to TRBD1. Losses at the gene ends were 4 bases for V and 11 bases for J; bases not matched to a gene: 6. The germline V gene has CDR1 SGHNT and CDR2 YYREEE (reference sequence). The CDR3 runs 12 residues. CDR3: CASSADRPKQFF. As DNA, the CDR3 is TGTGCCAGCAGCGCGGACAGGCCTAAGCAGTTCTTC.

The chain joins TRBV9 to TRBJ2-1; 8 nucleotides align to TRBD2. The V gene's germline CDR1 is SGDLS and CDR2 YYNGEE. The CDR3 has 16 residues. V lost 2 bases, J lost 4 bases, and 8 bases stayed unmatched. CDR3 region: CASSVLGGGTYNEQFF. In DNA, the CDR3 is TGTGCCAGCAGCGTCCTCGGGGGGGGCACATACAATGAGCAGTTCTTC.

The chain links TRBV5-6 to TRBJ1-4; D may be TRBD1 (5 bases). In germline, CDR1 is SGHDT, CDR2 YYEEEE. The CDR3 covers 16 residues. Trimming left V 1 base short and J 3 bases short, with 13 bases between. The CDR3 bases are TGTGCCAGCAGCTTGTGGCAGGGAGGAGCTAATGAAAAACTGTTTTTT. Translating it yields CASSLWQGGANEKLFF.

The genes are TRBV30 and TRBJ2-3; tentative D call: TRBD1 (5 bases). Germline-derived CDR1 and CDR2 are GTSNPN and SVGIG (reference sequence). The CDR3 consists of 13 residues. V was cut by 0 bases and J by 4 bases, with 8 bases left in between. In nucleotides, the CDR3 is TGTGCCTGGAGTGTACAGGCCCCAGATACGCAGTATTTT. Amino acids: CAWSVQAPDTQYF.

This chain links TRBV5-4 with TRBJ2-7; 7 bases fit TRBD2. The CDR3 consists of 15 residues. V was pared by 0 bases and J by 3 bases, with 6 bases of the junction left unmatched. CDR1 is SGHNT, CDR2 YYREEE, per germline (reference sequence). The CDR3 nucleotides are TGTGCCAGCAGCTTGGCCCGGGGCGGGGGCTACGAGCAGTACTTC. Translated, it gives CASSLARGGGYEQYF. Drawing the rest from reference TRBV5-4 and TRBJ2-7, the complete variable domain is ETGVTQSPTHLIKTRGQQVTLRCSSQSGHNTVSWYQQALGQGPQFIFQYYREEENGRGNFPPRFSGLQFPNYSSELNVNALELDDSALYLCASSLARGGGYEQYFGPGTRLTVT.

The chain joins TRBV7-9 to TRBJ1-1, with D unclear. Germline V gene sequence: CDR1 SEHNR, CDR2 FQNEAQ (reference sequence). V shed 5 bases and J shed 3 bases, with 10 bases lying between them. The CDR3 is 13 amino acids. The chain's CDR3 is CASSLQAYTEAFF. DNA for the CDR3: TGTGCCAGCAGCCTCCAGGCTTACACTGAAGCTTTCTTT.

This chain joins TRBV7-2 and TRBJ2-3; TRBD1 is a possible D gene (5 bases). Trimming stripped 7 bases from V and 5 bases from J, with 16 bases between. Per the germline V gene, CDR1 is SGHTA and CDR2 is FQGNSA. CDR3 length: 14 residues. The CDR3 nucleotides read TGTGCCAGCAACTCGTTTCAGGGAATAGATACGCAGTATTTT. This sequence encodes CASNSFQGIDTQYF.

The chain has TRBV3-1 (or the pseudogene TRBV3-2) and TRBJ2-5, with 12 bases matching TRBD2. The CDR3 runs 18 residues. Germline V CDR1 and CDR2: LGHDT, YNNKEL (reference sequence). The V gene end was trimmed by 3 bases and the J gene end by 4 bases; junction bases not matched to a gene: 12. The CDR3 DNA follows: TGTGCCAGCAGCCAGACCCCTCGGACTAGCGGGGTTGGAGAGACCCAGTACTTC. Translated, it gives CASSQTPRTSGVGETQYF.

This sequence joins TRBV5-1 and TRBJ2-2; 7 bases are a match to TRBD2. The CDR3 length is 16 residues. V gave up 5 bases and J gave up 4 bases; unmatched junction bases: 11. Germline CDR1 is SGHRS and CDR2 is YFSETQ. DNA of the CDR3: TGCGCCAGCAGTCCTACGACTAGCCCTGGCACCGGGGAGCTGTTTTTT. As protein: CASSPTTSPGTGELFF.

The chain carries TRBV28 and TRBJ2-1, with 10 bases aligning to TRBD2. V was clipped by 5 bases and J by 6 bases; unmatched bases: 16. Germline V CDR1 and CDR2: MDHEN, SYDVKM. The length of the CDR3 is 18 residues. The CDR3: CASSILAGGRSRGNEQFF. The CDR3 DNA follows: TGTGCCAGCAGTATTTTAGCGGGGGGCCGTTCAAGGGGCAATGAGCAGTTCTTC.

The CDR3, as DNA: TGCGCCAGCAGCCAACCCCCGGGACTAGCGGGTCGCTCCTACAATGAGCAGTTCTTC. Its protein is CASSQPPGLAGRSYNEQFF. The chain is built from TRBV4-3 and TRBJ2-1; 12 nucleotides agree with TRBD2. Germline values: CDR1 LGHNA, CDR2 YSLEER. J was trimmed by 0 bases and V by 2 bases; bases with no gene match: 8. The CDR3 extends over 19 amino acids.

The genes are TRBV20-1 and TRBJ2-7; D is perhaps TRBD2 (6 bases). This CDR3 is built from 11 residues. Trimming removed 4 bases at V and 6 bases at J, with 10 bases between. Germline-derived CDR1 and CDR2 are DFQATT and SNEGSKA (reference sequence). CDR3 residues: CSAIWGVEQYF. CDR3 DNA sequence: TGCAGTGCTATCTGGGGGGTCGAGCAGTACTTC.

The J gene is TRBJ1-5, the V gene TRBV27; possible D gene TRBD1, 5 bases. The germline V and J ends were trimmed by 2 bases and 7 bases, with 12 bases remaining between them. The CDR3 has 14 amino acids. Germline lookup yields CDR1 MNHEY and CDR2 SMNVEV (reference sequence). The CDR3 loop is CASSLRSGKQPQHF. The CDR3, as DNA: TGTGCCAGCAGTTTACGGTCAGGGAAACAGCCCCAGCATTTT.

The rearrangement uses TRBV6-5 and TRBJ1-3, with a tentative D call TRBD1 (6 bases). The CDR3 covers 14 residues. Per germline, CDR1 MNHEY and CDR2 SVGAGI. Trimming stripped 4 bases from V and 4 bases from J, with 11 bases between. CDR3 nucleotide sequence: TGTGCCAGCAGTTCCGGGGACACAGGAAACACCATATATTTT. Translated, it gives CASSSGDTGNTIYF.

The V gene is TRBV19, the J gene TRBJ1-6; a possible D gene is TRBD1 (5 bases). V dropped 5 bases and J dropped 9 bases, with 20 bases sitting between them. The CDR3 loop spans 16 amino acids. The germline V gene has CDR1 LNHDA and CDR2 SQIVND (reference sequence). The CDR3 DNA is TGTGCCAGTAGTCGGGAGTTCCCTCCGAGGGGTTCACCCCTCCACTTT. It codes for CASSREFPPRGSPLHF.